This passage covers 3 T cell receptor beta chains from one sample sequenced in a study of shared clonotypes between healthy human individuals. The protocol was immunoSEQ multiplex PCR, while the TCRdb copy is restricted to in-frame clones and leaves out a portion. The sample includes about 530,000 clones, almost 80% of them seen just once. Sequenced input: PBMCs. Receptors were obtained from a woman between 35 and 50 years old in good health. Some clones in this sample may be carry-over from other donors' samples.

The chain links TRBV2 to TRBJ1-4; D remains ambiguous. Trimming cost V 7 bases and J 8 bases, with 17 bases left between them. The CDR3 has 14 residues. The germline V gene encodes CDR1 SNHLY and CDR2 FYNNEI. CDR3 sequence reads: CASTRTDGGEKLFF. CDR3 bases: TGTGCCAGCACCAGGACGGACGGAGGGGAAAAACTGTTTTTT.

This clone has a handful of counts. This chain joins TRBV10-3 and TRBJ1-2; D is undetermined. The CDR3 runs 11 residues. V was trimmed by 6 bases and J by 7 bases, leaving 9 bases between them. From germline, CDR1 is ENHRY and CDR2 SYGVKD. The CDR3 DNA reads as TGTGCCATCAGGGGTGGCGGTGGCTACACCTTC. It translates to CAIRGGGGYTF.

The chain joins TRBV4-1 to TRBJ1-6; tentatively, D is TRBD1 (5 bases). The germline V and J ends were trimmed by 3 bases and 4 bases, with 10 bases remaining between them. The CDR3 has 15 residues. The germline CDR1 and CDR2 sequences are MGHRA and YSYEKL. The CDR3 bases are TGCGCCAGCAGCCACCCTCAGGGTTATAATTCACCCCTCCACTTT. Protein sequence: CASSHPQGYNSPLHF.